The 11 T cell receptor beta chains given below trace back to one sample, sequenced in a study of CXCR3-negative and CXCR3-positive naive CD8 T cells. All TRB cDNA libraries came from 5' RACE performed with UMI labels. TCRdb reprocessed the 5' RACE reads and keeps a single row for each CDR3 protein, giving no DNA. Its listing shows 75,000 to 95,000 distinct CDR3 sequences. Input material: naive CXCR3- CD8+ T cells from blood. Subset given: CD45RO-CCR7+CD27+CD95- naive CD8+ T cells lacking CXCR3 (TNR3-). The source of these receptors is a human donor in good health. Some clones in this sample may be carry-over from other donors' samples.

The chain links TRBV9 to TRBJ2-3; TCRdb picks TRBD2, but there is no DNA to check that call. CDR3 length equals 15 residues. The germline V gene encodes CDR1 SGDLS and CDR2 YYNGEE. CDR3 protein: CASSPERGGTDTQYF.

The V and J genes are TRBV5-3 and TRBJ1-4; TCRdb gives TRBD1 as the D gene, but with no DNA this cannot be confirmed. TRBV5-3 is given ORF status, its function remaining uncertain. The CDR3 sequence is 17 residues long. The CDR3 loop reads CARSLDQGLTTNEKLFF.

This chain connects TRBV7-9 to TRBJ2-2; with no DNA, the TCRdb D assignment of TRBD1 cannot be verified. CDR3 length: 15 residues. Germline CDR1 and CDR2: SEHNR and FQNEAQ (reference sequence). The chain's CDR3 is CASSRLAGEAGELFF.

The chain employs TRBV7-2 and TRBJ2-2. The CDR3 consists of 13 residues. Per germline, CDR1 SGHTA and CDR2 FQGNSA. The CDR3 protein is CASSSDRTGELFF.

The V and J genes are TRBV7-2 and TRBJ2-5; TCRdb's assignment of TRBD1 cannot be checked, as there is no DNA. The CDR3 is 19 amino acids. The V gene's germline CDR1 is SGHTA and CDR2 FQGNSA. CDR3 sequence: CASSFNPGTGVLYGETQYF.

This sequence joins TRBV7-2 and TRBJ2-2; TCRdb names TRBD2, which stays unverified in the absence of DNA. The CDR3 sequence is 18 residues long. Germline assignment: CDR1 SGHTA and CDR2 FQGNSA. The CDR3 protein is CASSLVGLAGGNTGELFF.

The chain links TRBV5-1 to TRBJ1-1. CDR1 and CDR2 from the germline V gene are SGHRS and YFSETQ. The CDR3 is 11 residues long. The CDR3 loop is CASMGSTEAFF. Filled out from reference TRBV5-1 and TRBJ1-1, the complete variable domain reads KAGVTQTPRYLIKTRGQQVTLSCSPISGHRSVSWYQQTPGQGLQFLFEYFSETQRNKGNFPGRFSGRQFSNSRSEMNVSTLELGDSALYLCASMGSTEAFFGQGTRLTVV.

The CDR3 loop reads CASSSGGMDNEQFF. The chain is built from TRBV7-9 and TRBJ2-1; the TCRdb D gene call, TRBD1, has no DNA to confirm it. Per the germline V gene, CDR1 is SEHNR and CDR2 is FQNEAQ (reference sequence). CDR3 length equals 14 residues.

The chain has TRBV7-9 and TRBJ2-7; the D call of TRBD2 rests on TCRdb alone, since no DNA is present to check it. Germline values: CDR1 SEHNR, CDR2 FQNEAQ (reference sequence). This CDR3 contains 17 residues. CDR3 loop: CASSSTSGGPSPYEQYF.

V usage is TRBV4-1 and J usage is TRBJ2-6. CDR3 length: 16 amino acids. Germline CDR1 MGHRA, CDR2 YSYEKL. CDR3 sequence: CASSSGPSSGANVLTF.

The chain couples TRBV29-1 to TRBJ2-7; there is no DNA to check the TCRdb D call of TRBD2. CDR1 and CDR2 (germline): SQVTM, ANQGSEA. CDR3 size: 13 residues. The CDR3 is CSALGLSSYEQYF.